This T cell receptor beta chain derives from a study of blood T cell repertoires in COVID-19. Study in general: COVID-19 samples, acute and convalescent, were from the United States, Italy and Spain. PBMCs, B-cell-depleted T cells, or T cells were the source of the cDNA or gDNA that made up the material.

Trimming took 5 bases from V and 2 from J, leaving 12 bases between them. Germline V gene lookup returns CDR1 SGHTA and CDR2 FQGNSA. The CDR3 totals 15 residues. Per the original methods: Using reference gene primer amplification, nucleated cell counts were estimated. The method was immunoSEQ multiplex PCR; TCRdb's version includes in-frame clones alone and lacks a portion of them. That table gives V, J and clone size, and the DNA gave D and trimming. The repertoire holds fewer than 65,000 clones, 80% to 90% seen once, with approximately 1.5% in the top ten. This TCR derives from a man aged 55 to 70 with acute or convalescent COVID-19. This sequence joins TRBV7-2 and TRBJ1-4; D is perhaps TRBD1 (5 bases). Specimen: peripheral blood. In DNA, the CDR3 is TGTGCCAGCAGCGGGCAGGGTAGCACTAATGAAAAACTGTTTTTT. Translating it yields CASSGQGSTNEKLFF.